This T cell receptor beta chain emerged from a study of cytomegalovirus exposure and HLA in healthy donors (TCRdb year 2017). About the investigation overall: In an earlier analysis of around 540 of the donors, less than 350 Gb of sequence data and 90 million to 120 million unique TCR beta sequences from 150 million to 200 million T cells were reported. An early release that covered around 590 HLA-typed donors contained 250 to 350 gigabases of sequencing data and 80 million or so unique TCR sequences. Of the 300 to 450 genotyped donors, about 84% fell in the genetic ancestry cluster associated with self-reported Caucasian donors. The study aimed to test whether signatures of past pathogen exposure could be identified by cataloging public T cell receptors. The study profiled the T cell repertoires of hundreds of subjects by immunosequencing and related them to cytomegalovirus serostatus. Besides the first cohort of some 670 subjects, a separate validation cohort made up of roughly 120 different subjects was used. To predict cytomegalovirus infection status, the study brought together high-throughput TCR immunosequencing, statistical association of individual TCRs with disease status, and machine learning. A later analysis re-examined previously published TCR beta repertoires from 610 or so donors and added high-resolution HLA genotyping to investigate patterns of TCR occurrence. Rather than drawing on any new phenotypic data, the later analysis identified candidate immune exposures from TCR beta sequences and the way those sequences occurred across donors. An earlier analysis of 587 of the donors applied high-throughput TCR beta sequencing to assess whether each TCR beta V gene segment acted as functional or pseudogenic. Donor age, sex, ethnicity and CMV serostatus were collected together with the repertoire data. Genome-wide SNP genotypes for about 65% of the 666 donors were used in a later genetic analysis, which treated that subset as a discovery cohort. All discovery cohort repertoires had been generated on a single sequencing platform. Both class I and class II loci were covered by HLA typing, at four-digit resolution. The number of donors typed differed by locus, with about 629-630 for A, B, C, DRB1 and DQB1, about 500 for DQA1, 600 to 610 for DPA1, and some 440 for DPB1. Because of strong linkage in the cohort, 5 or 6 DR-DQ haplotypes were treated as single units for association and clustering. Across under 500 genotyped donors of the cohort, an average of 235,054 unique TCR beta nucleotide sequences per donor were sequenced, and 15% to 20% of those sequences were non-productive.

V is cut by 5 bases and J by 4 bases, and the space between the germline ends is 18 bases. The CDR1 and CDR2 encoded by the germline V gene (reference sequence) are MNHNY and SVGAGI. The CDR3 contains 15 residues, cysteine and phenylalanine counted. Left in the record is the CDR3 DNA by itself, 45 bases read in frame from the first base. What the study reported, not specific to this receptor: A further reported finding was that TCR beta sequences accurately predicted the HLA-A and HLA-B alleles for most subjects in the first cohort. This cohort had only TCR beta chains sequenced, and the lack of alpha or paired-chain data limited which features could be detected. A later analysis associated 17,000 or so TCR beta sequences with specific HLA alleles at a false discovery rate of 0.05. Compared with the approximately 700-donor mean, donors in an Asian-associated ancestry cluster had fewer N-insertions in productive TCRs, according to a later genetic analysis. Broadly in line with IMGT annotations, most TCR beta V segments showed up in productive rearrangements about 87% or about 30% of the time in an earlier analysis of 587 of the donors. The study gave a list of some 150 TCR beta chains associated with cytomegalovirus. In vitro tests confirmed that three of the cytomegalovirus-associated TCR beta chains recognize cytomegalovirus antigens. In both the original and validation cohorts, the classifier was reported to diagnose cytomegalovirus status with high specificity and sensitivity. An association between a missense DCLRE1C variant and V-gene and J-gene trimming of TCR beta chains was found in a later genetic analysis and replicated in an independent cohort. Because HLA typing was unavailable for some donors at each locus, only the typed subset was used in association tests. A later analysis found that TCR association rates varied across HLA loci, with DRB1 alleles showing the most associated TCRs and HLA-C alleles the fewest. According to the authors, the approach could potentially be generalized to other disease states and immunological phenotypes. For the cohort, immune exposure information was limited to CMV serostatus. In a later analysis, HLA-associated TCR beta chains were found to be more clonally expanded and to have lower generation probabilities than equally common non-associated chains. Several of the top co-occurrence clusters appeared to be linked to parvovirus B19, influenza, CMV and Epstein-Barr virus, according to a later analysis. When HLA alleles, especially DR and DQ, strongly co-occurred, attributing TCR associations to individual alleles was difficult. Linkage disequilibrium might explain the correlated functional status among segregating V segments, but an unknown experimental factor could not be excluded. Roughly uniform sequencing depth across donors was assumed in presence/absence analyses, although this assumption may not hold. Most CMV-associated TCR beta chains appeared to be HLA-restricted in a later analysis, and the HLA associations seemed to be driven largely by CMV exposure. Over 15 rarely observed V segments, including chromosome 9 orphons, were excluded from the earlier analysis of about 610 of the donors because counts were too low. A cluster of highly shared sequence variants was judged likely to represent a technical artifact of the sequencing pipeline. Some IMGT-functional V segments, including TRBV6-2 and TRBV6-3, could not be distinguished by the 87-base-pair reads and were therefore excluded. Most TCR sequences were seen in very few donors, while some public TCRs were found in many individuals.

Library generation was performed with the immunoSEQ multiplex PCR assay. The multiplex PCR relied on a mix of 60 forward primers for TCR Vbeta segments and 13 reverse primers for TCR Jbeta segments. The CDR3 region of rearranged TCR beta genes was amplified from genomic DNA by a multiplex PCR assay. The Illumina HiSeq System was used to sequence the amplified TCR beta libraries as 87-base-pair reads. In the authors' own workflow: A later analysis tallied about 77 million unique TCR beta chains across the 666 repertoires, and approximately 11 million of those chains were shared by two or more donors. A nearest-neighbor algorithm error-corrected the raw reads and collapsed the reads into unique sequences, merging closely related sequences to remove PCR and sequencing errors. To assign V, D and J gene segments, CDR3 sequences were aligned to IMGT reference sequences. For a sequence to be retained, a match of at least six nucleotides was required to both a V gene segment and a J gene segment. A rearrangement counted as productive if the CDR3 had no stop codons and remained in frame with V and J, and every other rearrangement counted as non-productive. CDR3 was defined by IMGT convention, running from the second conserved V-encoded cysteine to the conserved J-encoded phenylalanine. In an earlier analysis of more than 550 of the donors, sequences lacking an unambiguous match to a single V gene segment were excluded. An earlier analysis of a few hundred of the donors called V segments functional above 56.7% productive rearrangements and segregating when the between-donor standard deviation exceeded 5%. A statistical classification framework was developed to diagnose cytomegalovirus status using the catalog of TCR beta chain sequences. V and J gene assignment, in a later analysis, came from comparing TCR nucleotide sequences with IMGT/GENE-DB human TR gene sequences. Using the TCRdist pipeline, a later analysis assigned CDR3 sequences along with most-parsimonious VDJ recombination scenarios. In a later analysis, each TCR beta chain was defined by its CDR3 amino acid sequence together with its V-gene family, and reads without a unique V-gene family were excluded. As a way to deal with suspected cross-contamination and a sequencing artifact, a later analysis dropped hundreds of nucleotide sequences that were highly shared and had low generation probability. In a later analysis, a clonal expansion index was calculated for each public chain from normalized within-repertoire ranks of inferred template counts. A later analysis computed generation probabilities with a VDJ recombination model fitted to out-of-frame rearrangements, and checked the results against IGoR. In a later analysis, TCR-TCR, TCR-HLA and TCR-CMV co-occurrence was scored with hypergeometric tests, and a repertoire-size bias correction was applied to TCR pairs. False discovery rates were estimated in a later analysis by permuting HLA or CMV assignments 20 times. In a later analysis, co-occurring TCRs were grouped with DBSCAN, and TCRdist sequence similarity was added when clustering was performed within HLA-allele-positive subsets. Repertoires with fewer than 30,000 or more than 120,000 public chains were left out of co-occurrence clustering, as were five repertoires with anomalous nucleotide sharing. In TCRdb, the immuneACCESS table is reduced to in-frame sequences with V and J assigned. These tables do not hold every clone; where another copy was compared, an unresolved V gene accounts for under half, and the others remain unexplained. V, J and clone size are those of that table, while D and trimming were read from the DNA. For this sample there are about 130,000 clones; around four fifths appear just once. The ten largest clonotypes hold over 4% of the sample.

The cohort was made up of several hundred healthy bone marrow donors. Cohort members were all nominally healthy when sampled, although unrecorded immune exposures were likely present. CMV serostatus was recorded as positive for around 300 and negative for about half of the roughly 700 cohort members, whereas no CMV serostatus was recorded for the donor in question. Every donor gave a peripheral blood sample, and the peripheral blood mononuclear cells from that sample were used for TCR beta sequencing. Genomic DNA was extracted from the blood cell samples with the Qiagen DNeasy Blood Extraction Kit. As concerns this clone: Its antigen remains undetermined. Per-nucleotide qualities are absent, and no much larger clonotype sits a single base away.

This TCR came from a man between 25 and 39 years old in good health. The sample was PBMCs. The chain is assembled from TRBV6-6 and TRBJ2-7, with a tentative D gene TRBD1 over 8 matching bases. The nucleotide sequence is TGTGCCAGCAGTCCCTCAGGGGGCGGGAGTTACGAGCAGTACTTC. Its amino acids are CASSPSGGGSYEQYF.